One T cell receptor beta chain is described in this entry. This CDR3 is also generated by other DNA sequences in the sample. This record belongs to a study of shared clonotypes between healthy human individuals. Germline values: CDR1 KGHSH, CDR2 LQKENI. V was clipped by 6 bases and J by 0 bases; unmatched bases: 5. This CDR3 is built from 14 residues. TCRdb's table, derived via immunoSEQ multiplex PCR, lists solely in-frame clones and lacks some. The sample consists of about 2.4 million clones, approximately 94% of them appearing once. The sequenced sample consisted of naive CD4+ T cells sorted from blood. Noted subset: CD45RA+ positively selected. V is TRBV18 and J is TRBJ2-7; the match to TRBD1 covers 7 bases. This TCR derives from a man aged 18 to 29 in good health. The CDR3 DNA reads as TGTGCCAGCTCGCTGGGGACAGACTCCTACGAGCAGTACTTC. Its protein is CASSLGTDSYEQYF.